The entry below gives a single T cell receptor (beta chain) sequence along with its context. Its antigen remains undetermined. Qualities for individual bases were not recorded, and no much larger clone is one base off. The germline V gene yields ENHRY for CDR1 and SYGVKD for CDR2. Including the terminal cysteine and phenylalanine, the CDR3 comprises 16 residues. Of all the DNA, just the CDR3 is kept, 48 bases in frame from base 1. Trimming leaves V shorter by 4 bases and J shorter by 5 bases, with the junction holding 11 bases beyond the gene matches. TCRbeta CDR3 regions were amplified from genomic DNA using the immunoSEQ Assay, a bias-controlled multiplex PCR. In the source study's methods: Nucleated cell counts per sample were estimated from amplification of reference gene primers within the assay. To quantify the absolute abundance of each unique TCRbeta CDR3 rearrangement, sequence reads were collapsed and filtered. For each sample, productive Simpson clonality was calculated as the square root of Simpson's diversity index across productive rearrangements. TCRdb took this table from immuneACCESS and kept in-frame rearrangements with V and J called. Such tables lack part of the clones; where checked against another copy, unresolved V genes explain under half of the gap, and the rest is unexplained. Clonal size and the V and J genes are those of that table, whereas D and trimming came from the DNA. This sample is represented by about 150,000 clones; 80% to 90% of them were singletons. Of the sample, 13% is held by the ten largest clones.

This sample was taken from a study of blood T cell repertoires in COVID-19 (TCRdb year 2020). About the study as a whole: Collaborator samples came from the United States, Italy and Spain and covered acute and convalescent phases of COVID-19. The prospective study material was composed of cDNA or gDNA derived from T cells, B-cell-depleted T cells, or PBMCs. Subjects who had been exposed to COVID-19, were actively infected with it, or had recovered from it provided the deeply sampled blood TCRbeta repertoires that made up the dataset. A freely available public database, intended as a resource for researchers studying the immune response to SARS-CoV-2, is where the repertoires were released. Samples were obtained from the ongoing ImmuneRACE study (first 160 participants) and from 1,254 subjects provided by 6 global collaborators. A de-identified subject ID, COVID-19 status, age in years and sex were almost always included in the sample metadata. HLA class I and class II types, where available, came from metadata supplied by the sample provider rather than from assay-based typing. The research as a whole found: Clinical and demographic metadata were provided uncurated, with the amount varying by source and participant.

At one collaborating source in Seattle, patients were enrolled during active infection and were followed longitudinally through the course of disease. The collaborating institutions used their own protocols to collect whole blood in K2EDTA tubes. For TCRbeta analysis, collaborators shipped samples as frozen whole blood, isolated PBMCs, or DNA extracted from either of those sample types. The sample was peripheral blood. This receptor chain uses TRBV10-3 and TRBJ2-5; a stretch of 9 junction bases matches TRBD1. This TCR derives from a man between 18 and 35 years old with COVID-19, enrolled during active disease. The CDR3 region: CAISALQGASFETQYF. The nucleotides read TGTGCCATCAGTGCATTACAGGGGGCGAGCTTCGAGACCCAGTACTTC.